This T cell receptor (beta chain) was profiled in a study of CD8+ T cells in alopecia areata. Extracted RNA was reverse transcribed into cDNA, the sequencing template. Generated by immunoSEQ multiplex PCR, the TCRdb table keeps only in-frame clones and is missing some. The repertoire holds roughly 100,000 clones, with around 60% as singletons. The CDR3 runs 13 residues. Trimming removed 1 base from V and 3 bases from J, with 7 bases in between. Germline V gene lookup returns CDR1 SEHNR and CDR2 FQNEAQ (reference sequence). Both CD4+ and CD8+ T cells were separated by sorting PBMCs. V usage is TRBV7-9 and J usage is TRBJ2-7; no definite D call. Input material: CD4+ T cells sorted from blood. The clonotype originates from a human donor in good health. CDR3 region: CASSLVAGYEQYF. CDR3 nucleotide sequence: TGTGCCAGCAGCTTAGTTGCAGGCTACGAGCAGTACTTC.